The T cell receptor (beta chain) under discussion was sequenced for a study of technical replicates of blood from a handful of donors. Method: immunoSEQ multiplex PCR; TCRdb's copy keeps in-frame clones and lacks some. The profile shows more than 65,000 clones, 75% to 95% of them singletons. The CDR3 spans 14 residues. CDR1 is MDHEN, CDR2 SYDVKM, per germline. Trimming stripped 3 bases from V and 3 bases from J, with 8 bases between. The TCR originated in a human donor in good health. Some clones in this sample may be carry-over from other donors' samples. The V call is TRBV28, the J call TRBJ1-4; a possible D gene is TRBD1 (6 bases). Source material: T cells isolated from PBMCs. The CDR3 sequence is CASSLGGPNEKLFF. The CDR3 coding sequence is TGTGCCAGCAGTTTGGGGGGGCCTAATGAAAAACTGTTTTTT.